This TCR beta chain was obtained from a study of control samples from healthy donors and cancer patients. The table came from immunoSEQ multiplex PCR; TCRdb's copy has only in-frame clones and leaves some out. The profile shows 75,000 to 95,000 clones, approximately 93% of them singletons. CDR3 length: 13 amino acids. V was pared by 6 bases and J by 9 bases, with 15 bases between. Looked up from germline, CDR1 is LNHDA and CDR2 is SQIVND (reference sequence). The chain couples TRBV19 to TRBJ1-5; D not certain. The origin of this receptor is a woman in her twenties or thirties in good health. Sequencing was performed on blood. The CDR3 loop is CASRERESAPQHF. The CDR3 bases are TGTGCCAGTAGAGAGAGGGAATCAGCGCCCCAGCATTTT.